These T cell receptor beta chains were read from a single sample in a study of control samples from healthy donors and cancer patients. Data came from immunoSEQ multiplex PCR; TCRdb stores just in-frame clones and leaves some out. Among some 130,000 clones listed, approximately 94% were seen once. The sample comprised blood. The receptors shown here come from a man aged 30-40 years in good health. CDR3s include the opening cysteine and the closing phenylalanine or tryptophan. D genes are given only for firm matches. Size values are once, few and many counts, or a class for expanded clones, and some rows have none.

V,size,J,D,DNA,CDR3
TRBV7-9,once,TRBJ1-1,NA,TGTGCCAGCAGCTTAACTCAGGGAGGCACTGAAGCTTTCTTT,CASSLTQGGTEAFF
TRBV28,NA,TRBJ2-3,TRBD2,TGTGCCAGCAGTAGCGGGGGGGTAGGTGATACGCAGTATTTT,CASSSGGVGDTQYF
TRBV7-6,NA,TRBJ2-7,NA,TGTGCCAGCAGCTTGACGAGTGAAGGGGTTGGAGGCGAGCAGTACTTC,CASSLTSEGVGGEQYF
TRBV7-2,NA,TRBJ2-3,TRBD2,TGTGCCAGCAGCTTAGAGGGACTAGCGGGGGTAGATACGCAGTATTTT,CASSLEGLAGVDTQYF
TRBV27,NA,TRBJ1-1,TRBD1,TGTGCCAGCAGTGATCACCCGACAGGGAGTACTGAAGCTTTCTTT,CASSDHPTGSTEAFF
TRBV9,NA,TRBJ1-2,NA,TGTGCCAGCAGCGTAGGAGGTGCTAACTATGGCTACACCTTC,CASSVGGANYGYTF
TRBV5-1,NA,TRBJ2-3,TRBD2,TGCGCCAGCAGCTCCTTGACTAGCACCCGCACAGATACGCAGTATTTT,CASSSLTSTRTDTQYF
TRBV9,NA,TRBJ1-6,TRBD1,TGTGCCAGCAGCGGACAGGGACATATTAACTCACCCCTCCACTTT,CASSGQGHINSPLHF
TRBV23-1,NA,TRBJ1-4,NA,TGCGCCAGCAGCCGTGCCGGGGGTCCAAGGGCATGTGAAAAACTGTTTTTT,CASSRAGGPRACEKLFF
TRBV5-1,NA,TRBJ1-1,TRBD1,TGCGCCAGCAGCTTGGGACAGGGGCTCGCTGAAGCTTTCTTT,CASSLGQGLAEAFF
TRBV27,NA,TRBJ2-6,NA,TGTGCCAGCAGTTTATTTGGGGCGTCTGGGGCCAACGTCCTGACTTTC,CASSLFGASGANVLTF
TRBV24-1,NA,TRBJ2-7,NA,TGTGCCACCAGTGATCCCGGCCCGAGCTCCTACGAGCAGTACTTC,CATSDPGPSSYEQYF
TRBV27,NA,TRBJ1-2,NA,TGTGCCAGCAGTTTATCTGCAGGGACCCCCTATGGCTACACCTTC,CASSLSAGTPYGYTF
TRBV5-1,NA,TRBJ1-2,TRBD1,TGCGCCAGCAGCACACTACAGGACAGGGGAAATGGCTACACCTTC,CASSTLQDRGNGYTF
TRBV7-6,NA,TRBJ1-6,TRBD1,TGTGCCAGCAGCCCGGGACAGGGGATTGGGAATTCACCCCTCCACTTT,CASSPGQGIGNSPLHF
TRBV29-1,NA,TRBJ1-1,NA,TGCAGCGTCCGGGGGGGGATGAACACTGAAGCTTTCTTT,CSVRGGMNTEAFF
TRBV7-2,NA,TRBJ1-1,NA,TGTGCCAGCAGCTTCACGGGGAACACTGAAGCTTTCTTT,CASSFTGNTEAFF
TRBV10-2,NA,TRBJ2-1,TRBD2,TGCGCCAGCAGTTACGGGACTAGCGGGACCTACCAAGGGAATGAGCAGTTCTTC,CASSYGTSGTYQGNEQFF
TRBV24-1,NA,TRBJ1-1,NA,TGTGCCACCAGTGTCCAGAAAGCTTTCTTT,CATSVQKAFF
TRBV5-1,NA,TRBJ2-7,TRBD1,TGCGCCAGCAGCTTGGGGGACAGTTCCTACGAGCAGTACTTC,CASSLGDSSYEQYF
TRBV20-1,NA,TRBJ1-2,NA,TGCAGTGCTAGAGGCGACTATGGCTACACCTTC,CSARGDYGYTF
TRBV6-1,NA,TRBJ1-5,NA,TGTGCCAGCAGTGAATGGGGGGGCCCGAGTCAGCCCCAGCATTTT,CASSEWGGPSQPQHF